This T cell receptor beta chain was found in a study of OX40 agonist ivuxolimab in advanced cancers. As for the study in general: Clinicians treated patients with ivuxolimab, an agonistic anti-OX40 (CD134) antibody. Age averaged 60 years (range about 23 to 85), and more than 80% were male. Patients receiving dose escalation had hepatocellular carcinoma, melanoma, renal cell or head and neck cancer.

TCRdb's copy holds only in-frame clones and misses some; the assay was immunoSEQ multiplex PCR. Among about 68,000 clones listed, about 84% were seen once. Sample: CD4+ or CD8+ T cells sorted from blood, taken in a trial of the OX40 agonist ivuxolimab. This receptor was taken from an adult with an advanced solid tumor such as melanoma, head and neck, liver or kidney cancer.

CDR3 protein: CASSQVLIGIPSYEQYF. For the CDR3, the DNA is TGCGCCAGCAGCCAAGTGTTGATCGGTATACCCTCCTACGAGCAGTACTTC. The chain has TRBV4-1 and TRBJ2-7; D call uncertain. Germline V gene sequence: CDR1 MGHRA, CDR2 YSYEKL. The V end was cut by 1 base, the J end by 0 bases, with 16 bases between. The CDR3 runs 17 residues.